Listed here are 16 T cell receptor beta chains from one sample, sequenced in a study of HIV-infected patients and healthy controls. Follow-up blood was drawn about 14 weeks, roughly three months, after antiretroviral therapy began. Whole blood was used without fractionation, so all unsorted peripheral T cells were included. Reverse transcription used approximately 500 ng RNA and constant-region primers for alpha and beta. Separate chain-specific third strand synthesis with multiplexing indices produced the alpha and beta libraries. Via MiXCR, TCRdb re-called the 5' RACE reads, giving one row per CDR3 protein. The sample lists about 7,900 distinct CDR3 sequences; over 7.5% were seen once. The source was blood, collected during antiretroviral therapy. These receptor sequences come from an adult with HIV infection.

This clonotype has a count of ten or more. V is TRBV5-1 and J is TRBJ2-5; 11 nucleotides agree with TRBD1. V shed 6 bases, J shed 2 bases, and the junction held 3 bases outside the gene matches. In germline, CDR1 is SGHRS, CDR2 YFSETQ. The CDR3 covers 14 residues. CDR3 region: CASTGTGGQETQYF. In DNA, the CDR3 is TGCGCCAGCACGGGGACAGGGGGTCAAGAGACCCAGTACTTC.

In its sample, this clonotype ranks as medium-sized. This chain uses TRBV5-1 with TRBJ1-1; D is uncertain. V was shortened by 0 bases and J by 1 base, with 7 bases between the two germline ends. The CDR3 is 14 residues long. Germline V gene lookup returns CDR1 SGHRS and CDR2 YFSETQ. CDR3 region: CASSLGHANTEAFF. CDR3 coding DNA: TGCGCCAGCAGCTTGGGACATGCGAACACTGAAGCTTTCTTT.

This clonotype counts as medium-sized. The chain employs TRBV29-1 and TRBJ2-5, with unresolved D. CDR1 and CDR2 (germline): SQVTM, ANQGSEA. The germline V and J ends were trimmed by 4 bases and 5 bases, with 11 bases remaining between them. This CDR3 is built from 12 residues. In DNA form, the CDR3 reads TGCAGCGTTGCACAGCTAAGTGAGACCCAGTACTTC. It specifies CSVAQLSETQYF.

In its sample, this clonotype ranks as medium-sized. This chain connects TRBV7-9 to TRBJ2-1, with D uncertain. The length of the CDR3 is 15 residues. V lost 3 bases and J lost 5, with 14 bases in between. In germline, CDR1 is SEHNR, CDR2 FQNEAQ (reference sequence). CDR3 residues: CASSFGLVRNNEQFF. The CDR3 region has the DNA TGTGCCAGCAGCTTCGGTCTCGTCCGCAACAATGAGCAGTTCTTC.

In this sample, this clonotype is medium-sized. The chain couples TRBV7-9 to TRBJ2-7; D unresolved. Germline CDR1 reads SEHNR; CDR2 reads FQNEAQ (reference sequence). V lost 4 bases to trimming and J lost 2 bases, with 6 bases between them. The CDR3 is 12 amino acids. DNA for the CDR3: TGTGCCAGCAGCTCAGCCCCCTACGAGCAGTACTTC. This translates into CASSSAPYEQYF.

The chain has TRBV5-1 and TRBJ1-5; D is ambiguous. V shed 1 base and J shed 2 bases, with 10 bases lying between them. The CDR3 runs 15 residues. CDR1 and CDR2 from the germline V gene are SGHRS and YFSETQ. The DNA for the CDR3 is TGCGCCAGCAGCTTGAGGAGGGCAGGCAATCAGCCCCAGCATTTT. Its protein product is CASSLRRAGNQPQHF.

This clonotype was seen at least ten times. This chain uses TRBV11-2 with TRBJ2-1; D unresolved. Trimming shortened V by 5 bases and J by 5 bases, and 16 bases separated the two germline ends. Per germline, CDR1 SGHAT and CDR2 FQNNGV. The CDR3 runs to 15 residues. CDR3 in amino acids: CASSPFHSVNNEQFF. The CDR3 region has the DNA TGTGCCAGCAGCCCTTTCCATTCCGTTAACAATGAGCAGTTCTTC.

In its sample, this clonotype is medium-sized. V usage is TRBV2 and J usage is TRBJ2-1; no firm D call. With 1 base removed from V and 11 bases from J, the gap between germline ends came to 6 bases. The CDR3 loop spans 11 amino acids. The V gene's germline CDR1 is SNHLY and CDR2 FYNNEI. The CDR3, as DNA: TGTGCCAGCAGTGAAGAGGTCCAGCAGTTCTTC. The encoded protein is CASSEEVQQFF.

This clonotype was detected ten times or more. V gene TRBV2 combines with J gene TRBJ2-5, with 8 bases matching TRBD2. J lost 1 base, V lost 5 bases, and 6 bases had no gene match. This CDR3 spans 15 amino acids. Per the germline V gene, CDR1 is SNHLY and CDR2 is FYNNEI. CDR3 nucleotide sequence: TGTGCCAGCAGTAGGGATCTAGCGGGCCAAGAGACCCAGTACTTC. Translation gives CASSRDLAGQETQYF.

In its sample, this clonotype is medium-sized (0.01 to 0.1%). The J gene is TRBJ1-5, the V gene TRBV7-9; D gene ambiguous. V was shortened by 4 bases and J by 2 bases, with 9 bases between the two germline ends. The CDR3 has 14 amino acids. Germline V gives CDR1 SEHNR, CDR2 FQNEAQ (reference sequence). CDR3 nucleotides: TGTGCCAGCAGCTCAGCGTGGGGCAATCAGCCCCAGCATTTT. Its protein is CASSSAWGNQPQHF.

By proportion, this clonotype is medium-sized. The chain uses TRBV7-3 and TRBJ1-1, with D uncertain. V lost 1 base to trimming and J lost 3 bases, with 6 bases between them. This CDR3 region has 13 residues. The V gene's germline CDR1 is SGHTA and CDR2 FQGTGA. CDR3 coding DNA: TGTGCCAGCAGCTTAAACGTGGACACTGAAGCTTTCTTT. It codes for CASSLNVDTEAFF.

This clonotype is judged medium-sized. The rearrangement joins TRBV20-1 to TRBJ2-3; 8 nucleotides line up with TRBD2. CDR3 length: 14 residues. The germline gives CDR1 DFQATT, CDR2 SNEGSKA (reference sequence). Trimming took 3 bases from V and 6 from J; bases not matched to a gene: 8. CDR3 protein: CSASLREGHDTQYF. For the CDR3, the DNA is TGCAGTGCTAGCCTTCGGGAGGGCCACGATACGCAGTATTTT.

This clonotype was counted ten times or more. The rearrangement links TRBV19 to TRBJ2-2, with D perhaps matching TRBD2 (5 bases). V lost 7 bases and J lost 0, with 12 bases in between. The germline gives CDR1 LNHDA, CDR2 SQIVND (reference sequence). The CDR3 has 15 amino acids. CDR3 in DNA: TGTGCCAGTACCCGGGGTCGGACGAACACCGGGGAGCTGTTTTTT. This sequence encodes CASTRGRTNTGELFF. Looking up the rest from reference TRBV19 and TRBJ2-2 gives the full variable domain: DGGITQSPKYLFRKEGQNVTLSCEQNLNHDAMYWYRQDPGQGLRLIYYSQIVNDFQKGDIAEGYSVSREKKESFPLTVTSAQKNPTAFYLCASTRGRTNTGELFFGEGSRLTVL.

By sample share, this clonotype is medium-sized (0.01 to 0.1%). The V gene is TRBV24-1, the J gene TRBJ2-2, with D possibly called TRBD1 or TRBD2 (6 bases each). Germline V gene data show CDR1 as KGHDR and CDR2 as SFDVKD. This CDR3 contains 16 residues. The ends were cut back, 7 bases at V and 5 bases at J, with 19 bases in the middle. Here the CDR3 reads CATSSPGARWTGELFF. The CDR3 DNA reads TGTGCCACCAGCTCCCCGGGGGCGCGATGGACCGGGGAGCTGTTTTTT.

This rearrangement joins TRBV5-1 to TRBJ1-1, with D possibly TRBD1 on 6 matching bases. The V gene lost 0 bases and the J gene lost 5 bases, with 17 bases spanning the gap. The CDR3 extends over 16 amino acids. CDR1 and CDR2 from the germline V gene are SGHRS and YFSETQ. CDR3 amino acids: CASSLAVGGGRTEAFF. In nucleotides, the CDR3 is TGCGCCAGCAGCTTGGCCGTGGGAGGGGGTCGGACTGAAGCTTTCTTT. Looking up the rest from reference TRBV5-1 and TRBJ1-1 gives the full variable domain: KAGVTQTPRYLIKTRGQQVTLSCSPISGHRSVSWYQQTPGQGLQFLFEYFSETQRNKGNFPGRFSGRQFSNSRSEMNVSTLELGDSALYLCASSLAVGGGRTEAFFGQGTRLTVV.

In this sample, this clonotype is medium-sized (0.01 to 0.1%). The CDR3 nucleotides are TGCAGCGTTGAAGGCCTGGCGGGGCATGACACTGAAGCTTTCTTT. Its translation is CSVEGLAGHDTEAFF. The V call is TRBV29-1, the J call TRBJ1-1, with a weak D call TRBD1 (5 bases). Germline CDR1 and CDR2: SQVTM and ANQGSEA. The CDR3 has 15 residues. V was pared by 1 base and J by 3 bases, with 15 bases between.